Shown below are 23 T cell receptor beta chains from a single sample sequenced in a study of T cells in Graves' hyperthyroidism and ophthalmopathy. RNA transcripts were the template for amplifying TCR beta CDR3 regions. The primer set for the first-round RT-PCR of the TCR CDR3 was HTBI. Each CDR3 protein gets one entry after TCRdb re-called the multiplex PCR reads with MiXCR. The data hold hundreds of thousands of distinct CDR3 sequences, with approximately 40% observed a single time. Source material: blood. These TCRs come from a woman in her 40s with Graves' hyperthyroidism.

This clonotype was recorded a few times. The germline gene is not matched at one end of the junction; a read error may be the cause. The CDR3 DNA follows: TGTGCCAGCAGCCAAGATTATCATGGTGCAGGGGGTTATGGCTACACCTTT. It is translated as CASSQDYHGAGGYGYTF. The chain combines TRBV3-1 with TRBJ1-2; 7 bases fit TRBD1. The germline V gene has CDR1 LGHDT and CDR2 YNNKEL (reference sequence). The CDR3 has 17 residues.

V gene TRBV28 combines with J gene TRBJ1-2; 7 bases align to TRBD1. The length of the CDR3 is 14 residues. Looked up from germline, CDR1 is MDHEN and CDR2 is SYDVKM. Trimming cost V 5 bases and J 4 bases; bases outside gene matches: 7. The CDR3 sequence: CASSPWGQLYGYTF. DNA of the CDR3: TGTGCCAGCAGTCCGTGGGGACAGCTCTATGGCTACACCTTC.

Note on this clonotype: A clone one base away is much larger, so this may be a read error. J is TRBJ2-7 and V is TRBV7-9, with 7 positions matching TRBD1. The CDR3 is made up of 13 amino acids. Germline lookup yields CDR1 SEHNR and CDR2 FQNEAQ (reference sequence). Unmatched junction bases numbered 6, after V lost 5 bases and J lost 5 bases. CDR3 sequence (DNA): TGTGCCAGCAGCCACCAACAGGGGAACGAGCAGTACTTC. As protein: CASSHQQGNEQYF.

This clonotype was counted only a few times. V usage is TRBV28 and J usage is TRBJ1-1; D is undetermined. V dropped 6 bases and J dropped 0 bases, with 8 bases sitting between them. Per germline, CDR1 MDHEN and CDR2 SYDVKM. This CDR3 is 13 amino acids long. CDR3 region: CASRREMNTEAFF. In DNA, the CDR3 is TGTGCCAGCAGACGCGAGATGAACACTGAAGCTTTCTTT.

This clonotype has more than one count but fewer than ten. The genes are TRBV20-1 and TRBJ1-2; D call uncertain. The CDR3 sequence is 13 residues long. Trimming removed 0 bases from V and 8 bases from J, with 13 bases in between. Germline CDR1 is DFQATT and CDR2 is SNEGSKA (reference sequence). In nucleotides, the CDR3 is TGCAGTGCTAGAGATGAACCCCCTTGGGGCTACACCTTC. This translates into CSARDEPPWGYTF.

This clonotype was observed at least ten times. The chain has TRBV5-1 and TRBJ1-1, with 11 bases aligning to TRBD1. CDR1 is SGHRS, CDR2 YFSETQ, per germline. Unmatched junction bases numbered 8, after V lost 4 bases and J lost 12 bases. This CDR3 spans 13 amino acids. The CDR3 DNA is TGCGCCAGCAGCGCAGGGACAGGGGGAAGAACTTTCTTT. It yields the protein CASSAGTGGRTFF.

This clonotype occurred a few times. The gene calls are TRBV29-1 and TRBJ2-1, with TRBD2 identical over 13 bases. Germline values: CDR1 SQVTM, CDR2 ANQGSEA. V gave up 6 bases and J gave up 0 bases; unmatched junction bases: 2. The CDR3 is 15 residues long. CDR3 region: CSVGLAGASYNEQFF. The DNA for the CDR3 is TGCAGCGTCGGACTAGCGGGGGCCTCCTACAATGAGCAGTTCTTC.

V usage is TRBV4-3 and J usage is TRBJ1-5; the D is unclear. Germline assignment: CDR1 LGHNA and CDR2 YSLEER. This CDR3 has 17 residues. Trimming shortened V by 1 base and J by 3 bases, and 16 bases separated the two germline ends. The CDR3 sequence: CASSQGITQANNQPQHF. The CDR3 DNA reads TGCGCCAGCAGCCAAGGAATTACCCAGGCGAACAATCAGCCCCAGCATTTT.

The table lists this clonotype with many counts. This rearrangement joins TRBV13 to TRBJ1-1; TRBD1 might be the D (5 bases). V lost 1 base to trimming and J lost 11 bases, with 14 bases between them. This CDR3 is 13 amino acids long. CDR1 and CDR2 from the germline V gene are PRHDT and FYEKMQ (reference sequence). The CDR3 loop is CASSLDHGATAFF. CDR3 bases: TGTGCCAGCAGCTTAGATCATGGGGCAACGGCTTTCTTT.

The chain carries TRBV7-2 and TRBJ1-6, with D maybe TRBD1 (6 bases). Germline CDR1 is SGHTA and CDR2 is FQGNSA. CDR3 size: 17 residues. Trimming took off 0 bases at V and 10 bases at J, with 19 bases between the two ends. The CDR3 protein is CASSLAVTGVLRSPLHF. As DNA, the CDR3 is TGTGCCAGCAGCTTAGCGGTGACAGGCGTCCTCCGGTCACCCCTCCACTTT.

Concerning this clonotype: One end of the junction fails to match germline, which may point to a read error. The genes are TRBV10-3 and TRBJ2-7; D might be TRBD2 (5 bases). This CDR3 is 13 amino acids long. Germline V gene sequence: CDR1 ENHRY, CDR2 SYGVKD. This CDR3 is CATLTGLSYEQHF. CDR3 DNA sequence: TGTGCCACCCTAACGGGGTTGTCCTACGAGCAGCACTTC.

The CDR3 sequence is CSATRGTQETQYF. CDR3 DNA: TGCAGTGCTACGAGGGGGACCCAAGAGACCCAGTACTTC. The chain is built from TRBV20-1 and TRBJ2-5, with D possibly matching TRBD1 (6 bases). Trimming pared 4 bases from V and 1 base from J, leaving 10 bases between. Germline loops: CDR1 DFQATT, CDR2 SNEGSKA (reference sequence). This CDR3 comprises 13 residues.

The rearrangement links TRBV20-1 to TRBJ2-7; possibly TRBD1 or TRBD2 for D (5 bases each). Between the trimmed V and J ends, which lost 0 bases and 0 bases, there was a span of 9 bases. Per germline, CDR1 DFQATT and CDR2 SNEGSKA (reference sequence). CDR3 length equals 14 residues. Here the CDR3 reads CSARDEGTSYEQYF. As DNA, the CDR3 is TGCAGTGCTAGAGATGAGGGGACCTCCTACGAGCAGTACTTC.

The table lists this clonotype with a few counts. This sequence joins TRBV12-3 or TRBV12-4 and TRBJ1-5; D not resolved. Trimming took 5 bases from V and 9 from J, leaving 11 bases between them. CDR3 size: 12 residues. The CDR3 DNA reads as TGTGCCAGCAGTGCCCCGGCTGGGCCCCAGCATTTT. Its translation is CASSAPAGPQHF.

This clonotype was detected only a few times. This chain links TRBV6-6 with TRBJ2-5; D possibly corresponds to TRBD2 (5 bases). V was clipped by 4 bases and J by 2 bases, with 11 bases between them. This CDR3 is 14 amino acids long. Germline CDR1 MNHNY, CDR2 SVGAGI (reference sequence). For the CDR3, the DNA is TGTGCCAGCAGTTCGAATCGGGGACAAGAGACCCAGTACTTC. Amino acids: CASSSNRGQETQYF.

Concerning this clonotype: This sequence may be a read error, since a much larger clone differs from it by one base. The CDR3 protein is CAISEPDRDGELLF. The CDR3 nucleotides read TGTGCCATCAGTGAGCCGGACAGGGACGGGGAGCTGCTTTTT. V and J are TRBV10-3 and TRBJ2-2, with 8 bases matching TRBD1. Per the germline V gene, CDR1 is ENHRY and CDR2 is SYGVKD. This CDR3 has 14 residues.

This sequence joins TRBV10-3 and TRBJ1-2; the D gene is possibly TRBD1 (5 bases). V gave up 4 bases and J gave up 5 bases, with 14 bases separating them. The CDR3 loop spans 14 amino acids. Germline V lookup: CDR1 ENHRY, CDR2 SYGVKD. Here the CDR3 DNA reads TGTGCCATCAGTGCAGGGATGGTAAAGTATGGCTACACCTTC. Translation: CAISAGMVKYGYTF.

This clonotype appeared a few times. The chain carries TRBV12-3 or TRBV12-4 and TRBJ2-7, with D tentatively TRBD1 (6 bases). V lost 0 bases, J lost 2 bases, and 8 bases lay in between. The CDR3 loop spans 14 amino acids. In DNA form, the CDR3 reads TGTGCCAGCAGTTTAGCGACAGGACCCTACGAGCAGTACTTC. It encodes CASSLATGPYEQYF.

This clonotype was counted only a few times. V is TRBV7-9 and J is TRBJ1-1; no clear D. The V and J ends lost 5 bases and 8 bases respectively, with 21 bases between them. CDR3 length: 15 amino acids. Germline CDR1 reads SEHNR; CDR2 reads FQNEAQ (reference sequence). CDR3 nucleotide sequence: TGTGCCAGCAGCCCTCGGACGGGTCTCTACGGGGAAGCTTTCTTT. This encodes CASSPRTGLYGEAFF.

The chain recombines TRBV6-5 with TRBJ1-1; the D is unclear. Trimming shortened V by 2 bases and J by 3 bases, and 10 bases separated the two germline ends. Germline lookup yields CDR1 MNHEY and CDR2 SVGAGI. CDR3 length equals 14 residues. The DNA for the CDR3 is TGTGCCAGCAGTTACGGACGCGTGGACACTGAAGCTTTCTTT. It translates to CASSYGRVDTEAFF.

The CDR3 here is CASSLTHTDTQYF. The CDR3 DNA reads as TGTGCCAGCAGCTTAACCCACACAGATACGCAGTATTTT. The chain has TRBV7-6 and TRBJ2-3; no clear D gene. The CDR3 consists of 13 residues. Deletions cut 2 bases from V and 2 bases from J, with 5 bases between. The germline CDR1 and CDR2 sequences are SGHVS and FNYEAQ.

At least ten counts were recorded for this clonotype. The rearrangement uses TRBV7-6 and TRBJ1-3; weak D call: TRBD1 (5 bases). V gave up 4 bases and J gave up 4 bases, with 11 bases separating them. This CDR3 has 14 residues. Per germline, CDR1 SGHVS and CDR2 FNYEAQ. CDR3 in amino acids: CASSSTEGGNTIYF. CDR3 sequence (DNA): TGTGCCAGCAGCTCGACAGAAGGCGGAAACACCATATATTTT.

This clonotype showed up many times. This chain uses TRBV24-1 with TRBJ1-5; D gene ambiguous. The CDR3 has 14 amino acids. The germline V gene has CDR1 KGHDR and CDR2 SFDVKD. Deletions cut 3 bases from V and 2 bases from J, with 7 bases between. The CDR3 spells CATSDRGRNQPQHF. The CDR3 coding sequence is TGTGCCACCAGTGATCGGGGTCGCAATCAGCCCCAGCATTTT.